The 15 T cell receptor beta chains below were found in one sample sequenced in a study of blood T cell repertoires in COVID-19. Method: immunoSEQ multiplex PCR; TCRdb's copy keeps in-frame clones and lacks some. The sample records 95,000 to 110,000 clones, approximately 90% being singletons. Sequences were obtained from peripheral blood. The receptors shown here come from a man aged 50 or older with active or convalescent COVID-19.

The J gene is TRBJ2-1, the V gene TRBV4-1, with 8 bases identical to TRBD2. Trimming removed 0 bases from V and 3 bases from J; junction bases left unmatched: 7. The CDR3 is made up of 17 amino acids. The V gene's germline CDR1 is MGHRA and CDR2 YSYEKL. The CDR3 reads CASSQELLAGVYNEQFF. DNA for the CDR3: TGCGCCAGCAGCCAAGAACTCCTAGCGGGTGTCTACAATGAGCAGTTCTTC.

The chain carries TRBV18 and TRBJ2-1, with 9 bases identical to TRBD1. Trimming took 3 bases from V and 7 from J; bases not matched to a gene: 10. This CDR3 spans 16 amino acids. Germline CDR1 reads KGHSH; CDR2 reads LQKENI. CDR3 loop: CASSPPPGDRGNEQFF. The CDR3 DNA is TGTGCCAGCTCACCCCCCCCTGGAGACAGGGGGAATGAGCAGTTCTTC.

This chain's CDR3 is CASSLGLYNEQFF. In DNA, the CDR3 is TGTGCCAGCAGCCTGGGACTATACAATGAGCAGTTCTTC. V is TRBV11-2 and J is TRBJ2-1; 7 bases are shared with TRBD2. The CDR3 loop spans 13 amino acids. The ends lost 5 bases at V and 4 bases at J; junction bases unmatched: 2. Germline V gives CDR1 SGHAT, CDR2 FQNNGV.

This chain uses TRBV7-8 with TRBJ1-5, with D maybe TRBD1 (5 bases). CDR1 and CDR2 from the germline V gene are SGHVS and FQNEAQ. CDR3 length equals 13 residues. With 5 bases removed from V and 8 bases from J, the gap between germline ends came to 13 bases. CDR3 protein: CASSQDTRKPQHF. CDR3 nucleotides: TGTGCCAGCAGCCAGGACACAAGAAAGCCCCAGCATTTT.

CDR3 nucleotides: TGCGCCAGCAGCCAAACAGGGGGCCACGAGCAGTACTTC. This encodes CASSQTGGHEQYF. The rearrangement joins TRBV4-3 to TRBJ2-7; 9 bases map to TRBD1. This CDR3 has 13 residues. Germline V gives CDR1 LGHNA, CDR2 YSLEER. After removal of 2 bases from V and 5 bases from J, the junction contained 1 base not matched to a gene.

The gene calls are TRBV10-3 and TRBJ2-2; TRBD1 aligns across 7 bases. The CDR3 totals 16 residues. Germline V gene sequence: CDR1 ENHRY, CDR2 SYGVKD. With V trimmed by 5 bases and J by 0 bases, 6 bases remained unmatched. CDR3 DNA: TGTGCCATCAGTAGCAACAGGGGACCGAACACCGGGGAGCTGTTTTTT. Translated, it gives CAISSNRGPNTGELFF.

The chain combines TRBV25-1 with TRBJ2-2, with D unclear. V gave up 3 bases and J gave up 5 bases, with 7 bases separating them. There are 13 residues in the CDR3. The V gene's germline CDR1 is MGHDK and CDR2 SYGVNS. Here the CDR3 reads CASSERETGELFF. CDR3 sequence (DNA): TGTGCCAGCAGTGAGAGAGAAACCGGGGAGCTGTTTTTT.

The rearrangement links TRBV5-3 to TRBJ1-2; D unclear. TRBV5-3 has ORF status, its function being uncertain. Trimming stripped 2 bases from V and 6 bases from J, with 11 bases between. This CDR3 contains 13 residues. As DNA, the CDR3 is TGTGCCAGAAGCTTCGCTCCCCGAGATGGCTACACCTTC. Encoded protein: CARSFAPRDGYTF.

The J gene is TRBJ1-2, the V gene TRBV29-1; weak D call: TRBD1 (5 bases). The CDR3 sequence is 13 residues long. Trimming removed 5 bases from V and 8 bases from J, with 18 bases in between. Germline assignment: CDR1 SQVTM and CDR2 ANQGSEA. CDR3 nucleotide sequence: TGCAGCGTTTTTCGCGGGGACCGGAAGGGCTACACCTTC. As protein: CSVFRGDRKGYTF. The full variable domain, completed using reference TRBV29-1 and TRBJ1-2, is SAVISQKPSRDICQRGTSLTIQCQVDSQVTMMFWYRQQPGQSLTLIATANQGSEATYESGFVIDKFPISRPNLTFSTLTVSNMSPEDSSIYLCSVFRGDRKGYTFGSGTRLTVV.

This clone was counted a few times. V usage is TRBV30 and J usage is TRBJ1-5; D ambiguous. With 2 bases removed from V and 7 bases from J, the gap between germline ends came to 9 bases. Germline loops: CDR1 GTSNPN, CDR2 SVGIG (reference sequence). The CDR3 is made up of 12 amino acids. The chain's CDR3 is CAWSTSGQPQHF. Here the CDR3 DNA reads TGTGCCTGGAGTACTTCGGGACAGCCCCAGCATTTT. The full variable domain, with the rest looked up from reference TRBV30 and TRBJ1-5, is SQTIHQWPATLVQPVGSPLSLECTVEGTSNPNLYWYRQAAGRGLQLLFYSVGIGQISSEVPQNLSASRPQDRQFILSSKKLLLSDSGFYLCAWSTSGQPQHFGDGTRLSIL.

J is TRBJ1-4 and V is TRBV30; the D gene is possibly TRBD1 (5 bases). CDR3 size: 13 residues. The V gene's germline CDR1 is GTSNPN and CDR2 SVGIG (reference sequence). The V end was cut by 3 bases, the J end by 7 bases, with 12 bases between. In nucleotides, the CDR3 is TGTGCCTGGAGCTGGCAGGGAGGTGAAAAACTGTTTTTT. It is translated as CAWSWQGGEKLFF.

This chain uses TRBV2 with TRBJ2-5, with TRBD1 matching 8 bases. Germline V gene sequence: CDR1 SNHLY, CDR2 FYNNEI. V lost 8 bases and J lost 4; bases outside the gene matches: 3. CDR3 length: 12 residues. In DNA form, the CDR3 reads TGTGCCAGCGACAGGGGCGGAGAGACCCAGTACTTC. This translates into CASDRGGETQYF.

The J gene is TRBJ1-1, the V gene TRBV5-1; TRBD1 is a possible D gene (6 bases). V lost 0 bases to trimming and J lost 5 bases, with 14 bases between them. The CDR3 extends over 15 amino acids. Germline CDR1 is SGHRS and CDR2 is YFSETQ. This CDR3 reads CASSLAQGGGTEAFF. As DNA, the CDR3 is TGCGCCAGCAGCTTGGCCCAAGGGGGGGGAACTGAAGCTTTCTTT.

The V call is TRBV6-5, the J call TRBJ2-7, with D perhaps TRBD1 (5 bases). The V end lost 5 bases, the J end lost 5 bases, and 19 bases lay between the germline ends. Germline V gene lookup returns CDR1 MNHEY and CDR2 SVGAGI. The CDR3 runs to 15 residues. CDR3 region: CASSNPIPGLDEQYF. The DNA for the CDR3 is TGTGCCAGCAGTAACCCTATACCAGGGTTAGACGAGCAGTACTTC.

CDR3 region: CASRYSFYGYTF. The CDR3 DNA reads TGTGCCAGCAGATACAGTTTCTATGGCTACACCTTC. The chain combines TRBV2 with TRBJ1-2; D not resolved. V dropped 6 bases and J dropped 4 bases, with 9 bases sitting between them. Germline V gives CDR1 SNHLY, CDR2 FYNNEI. The CDR3 consists of 12 residues.